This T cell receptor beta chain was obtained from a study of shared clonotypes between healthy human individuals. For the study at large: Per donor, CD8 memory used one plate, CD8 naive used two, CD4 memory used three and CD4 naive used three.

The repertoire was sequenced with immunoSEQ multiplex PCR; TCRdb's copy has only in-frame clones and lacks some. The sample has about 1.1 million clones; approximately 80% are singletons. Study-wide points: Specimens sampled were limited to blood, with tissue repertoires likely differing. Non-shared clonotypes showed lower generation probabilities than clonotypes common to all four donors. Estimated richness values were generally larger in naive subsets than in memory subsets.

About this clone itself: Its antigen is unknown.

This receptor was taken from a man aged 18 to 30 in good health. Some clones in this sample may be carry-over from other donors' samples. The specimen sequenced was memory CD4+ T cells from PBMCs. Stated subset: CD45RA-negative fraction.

CDR3 amino acids: CASSPIYTGGQETQYF. The CDR3 DNA reads TGTGCCAGCAGTCCTATTTATACGGGGGGACAAGAGACCCAGTACTTC. The chain uses TRBV27 and TRBJ2-5; 7 bases align to TRBD2. Germline assignment: CDR1 MNHEY and CDR2 SMNVEV (reference sequence). V was pared by 5 bases and J by 2 bases, with 11 bases of the junction left unmatched. This CDR3 is built from 16 residues.